This T cell receptor (beta chain) was identified in a study of neurological immune-mediated disorders. Broader study findings: CDR3 amino acid sequences found in expanded clones were never shared across subjects, suggesting private repertoires in all groups.

In its sample, this clonotype was seen many times. Its antigen is unidentified. The T cells used for sorted libraries numbered about a million, either CD4+ or CD8+. Germline V gene lookup returns CDR1 SGHRS and CDR2 YFSETQ. V lost 4 bases and J lost 3; bases outside the gene matches: 9. The length of the CDR3 is 15 residues. By 5'RACE with 10-nucleotide random UMIs, the cDNA was made. Every sequencing run generated over 180 million TCR-beta sequences from 15-18 subjects. One entry per CDR3 protein results from TCRdb running MiXCR on the 5' RACE reads. This sample carries approximately 15,000 distinct CDR3 sequences, less than 15% of them seen once, and the ten largest clones take around 38%.

The chain uses TRBV5-1 and TRBJ1-1; 7 nucleotides line up with TRBD1. The source material was CD8+ T cells from blood. The TCR sequence derives from a female donor with HTLV-1-associated myelopathy (HAM/TSP). CDR3 loop: CASSPRQGLDTEAFF. Written as DNA, the CDR3 is TGCGCCAGCAGCCCGAGACAGGGTTTGGACACTGAAGCTTTCTTT.